The rows below give T cell receptor beta chains drawn from one sample of a study of CD8 T cells in Susac syndrome. MiXCR, run by TCRdb on the immunoSEQ multiplex PCR reads, gives a single entry per CDR3 protein. Among 250,000 to 300,000 distinct CDR3 sequences listed, 70% to 90% were seen once. The specimen sequenced was CD8+ T cells from PBMCs. These receptors were collected from a human donor with multiple sclerosis. Both conserved end residues are part of each CDR3. Fields, in order: J gene, V gene, CDR3 length, clone size, D gene, CDR3 protein. D genes are given only for firm matches. Rows may omit the clone size; those that give it use once, few, many or a size class.

J gene: TRBJ1-1; V gene: TRBV27; CDR3 length: 14; clone size: .; D gene: .; CDR3 protein: CASSSRPGNTEAFF
J gene: TRBJ2-7; V gene: TRBV21-1; CDR3 length: 15; clone size: .; D gene: .; CDR3 protein: CASSISGLTSYEQYF
J gene: TRBJ2-1; V gene: TRBV3-1; CDR3 length: 12; clone size: .; D gene: .; CDR3 protein: CASSPRPHEQFF
J gene: TRBJ1-1; V gene: TRBV16; CDR3 length: 14; clone size: .; D gene: .; CDR3 protein: CASSHMEMITEAFF
J gene: TRBJ2-1; V gene: TRBV7-9; CDR3 length: 16; clone size: .; D gene: TRBD2; CDR3 protein: CASSPAGGKGSNEQFF
J gene: TRBJ2-7; V gene: TRBV4-1; CDR3 length: 15; clone size: .; D gene: .; CDR3 protein: CASSQVIGSTYEQYF
J gene: TRBJ2-1; V gene: TRBV12-3/TRBV12-4; CDR3 length: 13; clone size: few; D gene: .; CDR3 protein: CASGRATYNEQFF
J gene: TRBJ2-7; V gene: TRBV11-2; CDR3 length: 16; clone size: .; D gene: TRBD2; CDR3 protein: CASSLALAEWAYEQYF
J gene: TRBJ1-2; V gene: TRBV28; CDR3 length: 13; clone size: .; D gene: .; CDR3 protein: CASSYRGPYGYTF
J gene: TRBJ2-2; V gene: TRBV5-1; CDR3 length: 17; clone size: .; D gene: TRBD2; CDR3 protein: CASSRRLAGQNTGELFF
J gene: TRBJ2-7; V gene: TRBV15; CDR3 length: 14; clone size: .; D gene: .; CDR3 protein: CATSSRGQSYEQYF
J gene: TRBJ2-7; V gene: TRBV3-1; CDR3 length: 16; clone size: .; D gene: TRBD2; CDR3 protein: CASSQDGREGVYEQYF
J gene: TRBJ1-1; V gene: TRBV9; CDR3 length: 13; clone size: .; D gene: .; CDR3 protein: CASSVTVNTEAFF
J gene: TRBJ1-2; V gene: TRBV5-1; CDR3 length: 13; clone size: few; D gene: .; CDR3 protein: CASSLGNNYGYTF
J gene: TRBJ2-1; V gene: TRBV11-2; CDR3 length: 14; clone size: .; D gene: .; CDR3 protein: CASSLGRRIDEQFF
J gene: TRBJ2-1; V gene: TRBV7-2; CDR3 length: 17; clone size: .; D gene: .; CDR3 protein: CASSLVGGGDSYNEQFF
J gene: TRBJ2-4; V gene: TRBV28; CDR3 length: 19; clone size: .; D gene: TRBD2; CDR3 protein: CASRLLGTSGRSPKNIQYF
J gene: TRBJ2-2; V gene: TRBV6-5; CDR3 length: 15; clone size: .; D gene: TRBD1; CDR3 protein: CASSYSSQGTGELFF
J gene: TRBJ2-1; V gene: TRBV10-2; CDR3 length: 14; clone size: .; D gene: .; CDR3 protein: CASSGAPRWDEQFF
J gene: TRBJ2-7; V gene: TRBV14; CDR3 length: 16; clone size: .; D gene: .; CDR3 protein: CASSNHLPPRSYEQYF
J gene: TRBJ2-7; V gene: TRBV15; CDR3 length: 14; clone size: .; D gene: TRBD2; CDR3 protein: CATSPGSGAYEQYF
J gene: TRBJ2-5; V gene: TRBV29-1; CDR3 length: 13; clone size: .; D gene: .; CDR3 protein: CSVEGSGEETQYF
J gene: TRBJ1-5; V gene: TRBV28; CDR3 length: 16; clone size: .; D gene: .; CDR3 protein: CASSLTGFYSNQPQHF
J gene: TRBJ2-7; V gene: TRBV7-9; CDR3 length: 16; clone size: .; D gene: TRBD1; CDR3 protein: CASSPDTGQGFHEQYF
J gene: TRBJ1-4; V gene: TRBV6-1; CDR3 length: 18; clone size: .; D gene: TRBD1; CDR3 protein: CASSEAGTAPATNEKLFF
J gene: TRBJ2-1; V gene: TRBV19; CDR3 length: 19; clone size: .; D gene: TRBD2; CDR3 protein: CASSAQTLPGLAGRNEQFF
J gene: TRBJ2-2; V gene: TRBV29-1; CDR3 length: 13; clone size: .; D gene: TRBD1; CDR3 protein: CSVDRGNTGELFF
J gene: TRBJ1-2; V gene: TRBV27; CDR3 length: 13; clone size: .; D gene: .; CDR3 protein: CASRKGQIYGYTF
J gene: TRBJ2-5; V gene: TRBV6-1; CDR3 length: 15; clone size: .; D gene: .; CDR3 protein: CASSESPETQETQYF
J gene: TRBJ2-2; V gene: TRBV29-1; CDR3 length: 13; clone size: .; D gene: .; CDR3 protein: CSAEGYDTGELFF
J gene: TRBJ2-1; V gene: TRBV4-2; CDR3 length: 12; clone size: .; D gene: .; CDR3 protein: CASSQDRQEQFF
J gene: TRBJ2-7; V gene: TRBV7-2; CDR3 length: 14; clone size: .; D gene: TRBD1; CDR3 protein: CASSMDRGPYEQYF
J gene: TRBJ2-7; V gene: TRBV15; CDR3 length: 13; clone size: .; D gene: TRBD2; CDR3 protein: CATRGTSGYEQYF
J gene: TRBJ2-1; V gene: TRBV4-2; CDR3 length: 14; clone size: .; D gene: .; CDR3 protein: CASSQGGDPNEQFF
J gene: TRBJ2-7; V gene: TRBV5-1; CDR3 length: 14; clone size: few; D gene: TRBD1; CDR3 protein: CASSLTGDSGEQYF
J gene: TRBJ2-7; V gene: TRBV6-1; CDR3 length: 15; clone size: .; D gene: TRBD2; CDR3 protein: CASSDVSGLTYEQYF
J gene: TRBJ2-5; V gene: TRBV7-9; CDR3 length: 16; clone size: .; D gene: TRBD2; CDR3 protein: CASSLVPGTSGQTQYF
J gene: TRBJ1-3; V gene: TRBV3-1; CDR3 length: 15; clone size: .; D gene: .; CDR3 protein: CASSPQGTPGNTIYF
J gene: TRBJ2-1; V gene: TRBV7-9; CDR3 length: 14; clone size: .; D gene: TRBD2; CDR3 protein: CASSHGRPKDEQFF
J gene: TRBJ2-2; V gene: TRBV9; CDR3 length: 12; clone size: few; D gene: .; CDR3 protein: CASSPRSGELFF
J gene: TRBJ1-1; V gene: TRBV28; CDR3 length: 14; clone size: .; D gene: TRBD1; CDR3 protein: CASRWTGINTEAFF
J gene: TRBJ2-3; V gene: TRBV12-3/TRBV12-4; CDR3 length: 14; clone size: .; D gene: .; CDR3 protein: CASSLADFPDTQYF
J gene: TRBJ2-1; V gene: TRBV19; CDR3 length: 19; clone size: .; D gene: TRBD2; CDR3 protein: CASKEEGGMAGGSYNEQFF
J gene: TRBJ2-7; V gene: TRBV7-2; CDR3 length: 15; clone size: .; D gene: TRBD1; CDR3 protein: CASSLPQDRGYEQYF
J gene: TRBJ2-7; V gene: TRBV6-1; CDR3 length: 15; clone size: few; D gene: TRBD1; CDR3 protein: CASRVTGQGLYEQYF
J gene: TRBJ2-3; V gene: TRBV27; CDR3 length: 12; clone size: few; D gene: .; CDR3 protein: CASSLGRDTQYF
J gene: TRBJ2-5; V gene: TRBV13; CDR3 length: 15; clone size: .; D gene: .; CDR3 protein: CASSPRPAFGETQYF
J gene: TRBJ2-1; V gene: TRBV20-1; CDR3 length: 15; clone size: .; D gene: TRBD2; CDR3 protein: CSAAPGLAAYNEQFF
J gene: TRBJ1-4; V gene: TRBV30; CDR3 length: 15; clone size: once; D gene: .; CDR3 protein: CAWSRLGGTNEKLFF
J gene: TRBJ2-2; V gene: TRBV4-1; CDR3 length: 15; clone size: once; D gene: TRBD1; CDR3 protein: CASSYRDRDTGELFF
J gene: TRBJ2-5; V gene: TRBV27; CDR3 length: 17; clone size: .; D gene: TRBD2; CDR3 protein: CASSLSFPGRGGETQYF
J gene: TRBJ2-2; V gene: TRBV5-4; CDR3 length: 14; clone size: .; D gene: .; CDR3 protein: CASSLLPGTGELFF
J gene: TRBJ2-1; V gene: TRBV28; CDR3 length: 14; clone size: once; D gene: TRBD2; CDR3 protein: CASSPGTSGYEQFF
J gene: TRBJ2-1; V gene: TRBV20-1; CDR3 length: 14; clone size: .; D gene: .; CDR3 protein: CSGGRENVHNEQFF
J gene: TRBJ2-7; V gene: TRBV29-1; CDR3 length: 13; clone size: .; D gene: TRBD1; CDR3 protein: CSVQTGRTYEQYF
J gene: TRBJ2-1; V gene: TRBV3-1; CDR3 length: 14; clone size: .; D gene: .; CDR3 protein: CASSRVGATPEQFF
J gene: TRBJ2-2; V gene: TRBV20-1; CDR3 length: 12; clone size: .; D gene: .; CDR3 protein: CSARAGPGELFF
J gene: TRBJ1-3; V gene: TRBV27; CDR3 length: 14; clone size: once; D gene: .; CDR3 protein: CASSLYGIGNTIYF
J gene: TRBJ1-1; V gene: TRBV30; CDR3 length: 13; clone size: .; D gene: .; CDR3 protein: CAWNLGMNTEAFF
J gene: TRBJ2-3; V gene: TRBV24-1; CDR3 length: 14; clone size: .; D gene: .; CDR3 protein: CATSEPGVTDTQYF